Presented here are 20 T cell receptor beta chains from one specimen sequenced in a study of blood T cells in healthy people across ages. A second roughly 6 to 12 cycle PCR used barcoded and J-beta primers. Each CDR3 protein is one row after TCRdb ran MiXCR on the 5' RACE reads. The sample contains 850,000 to 1,000,000 distinct CDR3 sequences, 48% of which appear only once. The specimen sequenced was blood. The receptor set was obtained from a man in his thirties or forties in good health.

Of note for this clonotype: A single base separates this from a much larger clone, so it may be a read error. The chain couples TRBV29-1 to TRBJ2-5; perhaps TRBD1 as D (7 bases). The CDR3 contains 12 residues. The V and J ends lost 7 bases and 11 bases respectively, with 20 bases between them. Germline V lookup: CDR1 SQVTM, CDR2 ANQGSEA. The chain's CDR3 is CSALRTGREQYF. The CDR3, as DNA: TGCAGCGCGCTACGGACAGGTCGGGAGCAGTACTTC.

V and J are TRBV6-2 or TRBV6-3 and TRBJ2-7; D possibly uses TRBD1 or TRBD2 (5 bases each). The CDR3 sequence is 15 residues long. The V gene's germline CDR1 is MNHEY and CDR2 SVGEGT. V was clipped by 5 bases and J by 2 bases, with 16 bases between them. The CDR3 is CASSNPVGETYEQYF. For the CDR3, the DNA is TGTGCCAGCAGTAACCCAGTGGGGGAAACCTACGAGCAGTACTTC.

A word on this clonotype: At one of its ends the junction is not consistent with the germline gene, which may arise from a read error. This chain uses TRBV6-4 with TRBJ2-1; D remains ambiguous. This CDR3 is built from 13 residues. Per the germline V gene, CDR1 is MRHNA and CDR2 is SNTAGT. In nucleotides, the CDR3 is TGTGCCAGTAGTGAACGGTCCCACAATGAGCAGTTCTTC. It translates to CASSERSHNEQFF.

This clonotype appeared a few times. The chain employs TRBV27 and TRBJ2-1, with 12 nucleotides matching TRBD1. The V and J ends lost 6 bases and 6 bases, in that order; junction bases with no gene match: 6. CDR1 and CDR2 from the germline V gene are MNHEY and SMNVEV (reference sequence). The CDR3 consists of 15 residues. CDR3 residues: CASSPGQGAPNEQFF. CDR3 coding DNA: TGTGCCAGCAGCCCGGGACAGGGGGCGCCCAATGAGCAGTTCTTC.

This clonotype was counted ten times or more. CDR3 sequence (DNA): TGTGCCAGCAGTTTATCGCTAGCTACTACACAAGAGACCCAGTACTTC. Protein sequence: CASSLSLATTQETQYF. This chain uses TRBV27 with TRBJ2-5; tentatively, D is TRBD2 (5 bases). This CDR3 is built from 16 residues. With 0 bases removed from V and 2 bases from J, the gap between germline ends came to 13 bases. From germline, CDR1 is MNHEY and CDR2 SMNVEV (reference sequence).

This rearrangement joins TRBV7-3 to TRBJ2-5; D remains unclear. Trimming took off 1 base at V and 2 bases at J, with 17 bases between the two ends. Germline V gene sequence: CDR1 SGHTA, CDR2 FQGTGA. The CDR3 runs 17 residues. CDR3 region: CASSLNAVGIGQETQYF. CDR3 DNA sequence: TGTGCCAGCAGCTTAAATGCTGTAGGAATAGGGCAAGAGACCCAGTACTTC.

This chain uses TRBV5-6 with TRBJ2-7, with D tentatively TRBD1 (5 bases). Trimming left V 1 base short and J 12 bases short, with 11 bases between. Germline CDR1 reads SGHDT; CDR2 reads YYEEEE. This CDR3 has 11 amino acids. CDR3 in DNA: TGTGCCAGCAGCTTGAATCTCAGGGCGTACTTC. It codes for CASSLNLRAYF.

This clonotype was counted between two and nine times. J is TRBJ1-2 and V is TRBV4-2; weak D call: TRBD1 (5 bases). This CDR3 is 15 amino acids long. The ends were cut back, 2 bases at V and 7 bases at J, with 17 bases in the middle. Germline CDR1 reads LGHNA; CDR2 reads YNFKEQ. The CDR3 spells CASSQPPGVSGGYTF. CDR3 bases: TGTGCCAGCAGCCAACCCCCGGGGGTTTCGGGTGGCTACACCTTC.

This sequence joins TRBV3-1 and TRBJ1-4; 8 nucleotides align to TRBD1. This CDR3 is 19 amino acids long. Germline CDR1 and CDR2: LGHDT and YNNKEL (reference sequence). The V gene end was trimmed by 0 bases and the J gene end by 4 bases; junction bases not matched to a gene: 13. The CDR3 reads CASSQEADYSGQDNEKLFF. In nucleotides, the CDR3 is TGTGCCAGCAGCCAAGAAGCAGACTATTCGGGACAGGATAATGAAAAACTGTTTTTT. Full variable domain (remainder filled in from reference TRBV3-1 and TRBJ1-4): DTAVSQTPKYLVTQMGNDKSIKCEQNLGHDTMYWYKQDSKKFLKIMFSYNNKELIINETVPNRFSPKSPDKAHLNLHINSLELGDSAVYFCASSQEADYSGQDNEKLFFGSGTQLSVL.

The chain has TRBV6-6 and TRBJ2-7, with 7 bases fitting TRBD1. This CDR3 has 13 residues. The V gene's germline CDR1 is MNHNY and CDR2 SVGAGI (reference sequence). The trim removed 10 bases at V and 2 bases at J, leaving 8 bases unmatched. The CDR3 is CATEGTVTYEQYF. In DNA form, the CDR3 reads TGTGCCACCGAGGGGACAGTTACCTACGAGCAGTACTTC.

The gene calls are TRBV4-2 and TRBJ1-2; TRBD1 aligns across 7 bases. The CDR3 runs 14 residues. The V gene's germline CDR1 is LGHNA and CDR2 YNFKEQ. V was pared by 0 bases and J by 4 bases, with 2 bases of the junction left unmatched. The CDR3: CASSQDRDSYGYTF. The CDR3 coding sequence is TGTGCCAGCAGCCAAGATCGGGACAGCTATGGCTACACCTTC.

As DNA, the CDR3 is TGTGCCAGCAGCCGGCGTCCTAGCGGGGGCTACAATGAGCAGTTCTTC. It translates to CASSRRPSGGYNEQFF. The rearrangement uses TRBV4-2 and TRBJ2-1; TRBD2 matches 10 bases. This CDR3 contains 16 residues. The germline V gene encodes CDR1 LGHNA and CDR2 YNFKEQ. V lost 4 bases to trimming and J lost 3 bases; unmatched junction nucleotides: 6.

In the case of this clonotype: This may be a read error: a much more frequent sequence differs by one nucleotide. This chain joins TRBV6-5 and TRBJ2-7; tentative D call: TRBD2 (5 bases). The J call may be faulty, since TRBJ2-5 better matches the DNA end. Germline lookup yields CDR1 MNHEY and CDR2 SVGAGI. The CDR3 covers 13 residues. The CDR3 protein is CASSFTSRGTQYF. DNA of the CDR3: TGTGCCAGCAGTTTTACAAGCCGGGGGACCCAGTACTTC.

The chain couples TRBV5-6 to TRBJ2-3, with D maybe TRBD1 (5 bases). CDR1 is SGHDT, CDR2 YYEEEE, per germline. CDR3 length: 15 residues. V was pared by 1 base and J by 6 bases, with 15 bases between. CDR3 sequence reads: CASSLLTDSGDTQYF. The CDR3 bases are TGTGCCAGCAGCTTGCTAACCGACAGTGGTGATACGCAGTATTTT.

In this sample, this clonotype turned up a few times. The chain carries TRBV28 and TRBJ1-1; D unresolved. The CDR3 spans 13 residues. Looked up from germline, CDR1 is MDHEN and CDR2 is SYDVKM. V was clipped by 4 bases and J by 1 base, with 7 bases between them. For the CDR3, the DNA is TGTGCCAGCAGTTCCGGGGAGAACACTGAAGCTTTCTTT. Protein product: CASSSGENTEAFF. The full variable domain, rest sourced from reference TRBV28 and TRBJ1-1, is DVKVTQSSRYLVKRTGEKVFLECVQDMDHENMFWYRQDPGLGLRLIYFSYDVKMKEKGDIPEGYSVSREKKERFSLILESASTNQTSMYLCASSSGENTEAFFGQGTRLTVV.

This clonotype turned up a few times. This rearrangement joins TRBV27 to TRBJ2-7; D may be TRBD1 (6 bases). Trimming pared 6 bases from V and 4 bases from J, leaving 22 bases between. This CDR3 is 16 amino acids long. Germline lookup yields CDR1 MNHEY and CDR2 SMNVEV (reference sequence). The CDR3, as DNA: TGTGCCAGCAGGCAACGTCAGGGGATAGGCAAATACGAGCAGTACTTC. Amino acid sequence: CASRQRQGIGKYEQYF.

This clonotype was counted once. The rearrangement uses TRBV12-3 or TRBV12-4 and TRBJ2-2; maybe TRBD2 (7 bases). V was cut by 7 bases and J by 1 base, with 13 bases left in between. CDR3 length equals 15 residues. CDR3 DNA sequence: TGTGCCAGCACCCGGGGGGCAGAGAACACCGGGGAGCTGTTTTTT. Protein product: CASTRGAENTGELFF.

Comments on this clonotype: Relative to the germline gene, one junction end is altered; a read error may explain this. CDR3 DNA: TGTGCCAGCAGCCTAGCTATGGGCCGATACGAGCAGTACTTC. Its protein product is CASSLAMGRYEQYF. This rearrangement joins TRBV7-2 to TRBJ2-7, with D possibly being TRBD2 (5 bases). The CDR3 contains 14 residues. The germline CDR1 and CDR2 sequences are SGHTA and FQGNSA.

The rearrangement joins TRBV30 to TRBJ2-1; D possibly corresponds to TRBD1 (6 bases). Germline V gene sequence: CDR1 GTSNPN, CDR2 SVGIG (reference sequence). There are 15 residues in the CDR3. V was pared by 1 base and J by 4 bases, with 14 bases between. The CDR3 DNA is TGTGCCTGGAGTGGGGGGACACAGTCTTACAATGAGCAGTTCTTC. Protein product: CAWSGGTQSYNEQFF.

V usage is TRBV27 and J usage is TRBJ2-2; D remains unclear. Deletions cut 3 bases from V and 5 bases from J, with 13 bases between. CDR3 size: 15 residues. Germline lookup yields CDR1 MNHEY and CDR2 SMNVEV (reference sequence). The CDR3: CASSLRQAATGELFF. The DNA of the CDR3 is TGTGCCAGCAGTTTGCGGCAGGCCGCTACCGGGGAGCTGTTTTTT.